This is a list of T cell receptor beta chains from one sample in a study of T cell responses to AZD1222 COVID-19 vaccine. Clones were read by immunoSEQ multiplex PCR, and TCRdb kept only the in-frame ones, dropping some. The sample lists tens of thousands of clones, 89% occurring once. The starting material was peripheral blood, obtained 28 days after the second AZD1222 dose. The source of these receptors is an adult who received the AZD1222 COVID-19 vaccine. Both conserved end residues are part of each CDR3. A D gene is named only where the DNA matches it firmly. Clone size is not always given. Where it is, it says once, few, many or a class for expanded clones.

>NA|TRBJ2-1|TRBD1|TRBV24-1
CATSGSRDRSNEQFF
TGTGCCACCAGTGGGTCCCGGGACAGGAGCAATGAGCAGTTCTTC
>once|TRBJ1-2|NA|TRBV14
CASSPQGTSGYTF
TGTGCCAGCAGCCCTCAGGGGACCAGCGGCTACACCTTC
>NA|TRBJ2-5|TRBD1|TRBV7-6
CASAPDRGRMETQYF
TGTGCCAGCGCCCCGGACAGGGGTCGAATGGAGACCCAGTACTTC
>NA|TRBJ1-1|TRBD1|TRBV6-1
CASSENPAGQGGTEAFF
TGTGCCAGCAGTGAAAACCCGGCCGGACAGGGAGGGACTGAAGCTTTCTTT
>NA|TRBJ1-4|TRBD1|TRBV6-5
CASSRRTGGAGKLFF
TGTGCCAGCAGTAGGAGGACAGGGGGCGCGGGGAAACTGTTTTTT
>NA|TRBJ1-6|TRBD1|TRBV4-2
CASSQDTTGGYNSPLHF
TGTGCCAGCAGCCAAGATACGACAGGGGGGTATAATTCACCCCTCCACTTT
>NA|TRBJ1-2|NA|TRBV5-4
CASSPPGNYGYTF
TGTGCCAGCAGCCCCCCAGGGAACTATGGCTACACCTTC
>NA|TRBJ2-1|TRBD2|TRBV5-1
CASTPLTSGGQGQFF
TGCGCCAGCACCCCTTTGACTAGCGGGGGGCAGGGGCAGTTCTTC
>NA|TRBJ1-1|NA|TRBV7-3
CASSLGQGTEAFF
TGTGCCAGCAGCTTAGGCCAGGGGACTGAAGCTTTCTTT
>once|TRBJ2-5|NA|TRBV29-1
CSVLRKTQYF
TGCAGCGTTTTGCGGAAGACCCAGTACTTC
>once|TRBJ1-3|NA|TRBV24-1
CATSDPRHKPFSGNTIYF
TGTGCCACCAGTGACCCTCGACACAAACCTTTCTCTGGAAACACCATATATTTT
>NA|TRBJ1-1|NA|TRBV5-1
CASSSSKTGANTEAFF
TGCGCCAGCAGCTCTTCTAAGACAGGAGCGAACACTGAAGCTTTCTTT
>NA|TRBJ2-3|NA|TRBV27
CASSPRTPQRIVTQYF
TGTGCCAGCAGTCCCCGGACTCCCCAGAGAATAGTTACGCAGTATTTT
>NA|TRBJ1-1|NA|TRBV9
CASSVSVDTEAFF
TGTGCCAGCAGCGTCAGCGTAGACACTGAAGCTTTCTTT
>NA|TRBJ1-3|NA|TRBV7-9
CASSSSLNTIYF
TGTGCCAGCAGCTCCTCCCTCAACACCATATATTTT
>NA|TRBJ1-5|TRBD1|TRBV29-1
CSASLGQGSNQPQHF
TGCAGCGCTTCCTTAGGACAGGGGAGCAATCAGCCCCAGCATTTT
>NA|TRBJ1-1|NA|TRBV27
CASSFSENTEAFF
TGTGCCAGCAGTTTTTCAGAGAACACTGAAGCTTTCTTT
>once|TRBJ2-1|TRBD2|TRBV19
CASSIGGGRTNEQFF
TGTGCCAGTAGTATAGGAGGCGGGAGGACGAATGAGCAGTTCTTC
>NA|TRBJ2-1|NA|TRBV3-1/TRBV3-2
CASSQWNEQFF
TGTGCCAGCAGCCAATGGAATGAGCAGTTCTTC
>NA|TRBJ2-5|NA|TRBV9
CASSVGDMETQYF
TGTGCCAGCAGCGTAGGGGACATGGAGACCCAGTACTTC
>NA|TRBJ1-4|TRBD1|TRBV7-9
CASGLLQGANEKLFF
TGTGCCAGCGGATTACTACAGGGGGCAAATGAAAAACTGTTTTTT
>NA|TRBJ2-1|TRBD2|TRBV11-3
CASSTLGLAGWDEQFF
TGTGCCAGCAGCACCCTGGGACTAGCGGGATGGGATGAGCAGTTCTTC
>NA|TRBJ1-2|NA|TRBV7-9
CASSSPGRPFSYGYTF
TGTGCCAGCAGCTCACCGGGACGGCCGTTCAGCTATGGCTACACCTTC
>NA|TRBJ1-6|NA|TRBV5-6
CASSLPASPLHF
TGTGCCAGCAGCTTGCCAGCGTCACCCCTCCACTTT
>NA|TRBJ1-6|TRBD1|TRBV25-1
CASNSGTGVTPLHF
TGTGCCAGTAACTCCGGGACAGGGGTAACACCCCTCCACTTT
>NA|TRBJ2-3|TRBD2|TRBV7-2
CASSTITSGGQYF
TGTGCCAGCAGCACGATAACTAGCGGGGGGCAGTATTTT
>NA|TRBJ1-1|TRBD1|TRBV6-5
CASSLGDRGATEAFF
TGTGCCAGCAGTTTAGGGGACAGGGGGGCCACTGAAGCTTTCTTT
>NA|TRBJ1-2|NA|TRBV4-2
CASSQDLGKGRHGYTF
TGTGCCAGCAGCCAAGATCTCGGCAAGGGAAGGCATGGCTACACCTTC
>once|TRBJ2-2|TRBD2|TRBV7-2
CASSLDGAGGLSTGELFF
TGTGCCAGCAGCTTAGATGGAGCGGGGGGGCTGAGCACCGGGGAGCTGTTTTTT
>NA|TRBJ1-2|TRBD1|TRBV11-2
CASSPTGTANYGYTF
TGTGCCAGCAGCCCAACCGGGACAGCTAACTATGGCTACACCTTC
>NA|TRBJ1-1|NA|TRBV28
CASSLVVGSGFFAEAFF
TGTGCCAGCAGTTTGGTCGTCGGCTCGGGGTTCTTCGCTGAAGCTTTCTTT
>NA|TRBJ1-3|NA|TRBV7-6
CASSLGRTVGSGNTIYF
TGTGCCAGCAGCCTAGGGAGGACAGTGGGCTCTGGAAACACCATATATTTT
>NA|TRBJ2-7|NA|TRBV11-2
CASSPRPYEQYF
TGTGCCAGCAGCCCCCGCCCCTACGAGCAGTACTTC
>NA|TRBJ2-5|NA|TRBV5-1
CASSSGQFQETQYF
TGCGCCAGCAGCTCCGGACAGTTTCAAGAGACCCAGTACTTC
>NA|TRBJ1-4|NA|TRBV5-1
CASSLEGGKHEKLFF
TGCGCCAGCAGCTTGGAGGGCGGGAAGCATGAAAAACTGTTTTTT
>once|TRBJ2-3|NA|TRBV27
CASSRGRSSPSTDTQYF
TGTGCCAGCAGCCGGGGAAGGTCATCCCCTAGCACAGATACGCAGTATTTT
>NA|TRBJ1-6|NA|TRBV6-6
CASSYREDNSPLHF
TGTGCCAGCAGTTACAGGGAAGATAATTCACCCCTCCACTTT
>few|TRBJ2-7|NA|TRBV2
CASTSRTAYEQYF
TGTGCCAGCACCTCACGGACCGCGTACGAGCAGTACTTC
>NA|TRBJ2-2|NA|TRBV6-4
CASRDHGDTGELFF
TGTGCCAGCAGAGACCACGGGGACACCGGGGAGCTGTTTTTT
>NA|TRBJ2-2|NA|TRBV25-1
CASTKGVGELFF
TGTGCCAGCACTAAAGGGGTCGGGGAGCTGTTTTTT
>few|TRBJ2-1|NA|TRBV12-3/TRBV12-4
CASRLINEQFF
TGTGCCAGCAGACTTATCAATGAGCAGTTCTTC
>NA|TRBJ2-1|TRBD2|TRBV7-9
CASSLELAGYNEQFF
TGTGCCAGCAGCTTAGAGCTAGCGGGCTACAATGAGCAGTTCTTC
>NA|TRBJ2-2|NA|TRBV11-2
CASSEGLRNTGELFF
TGTGCCAGCAGCGAGGGACTTCGGAACACCGGGGAGCTGTTTTTT
>NA|TRBJ2-6|TRBD2|TRBV5-6
CASSPRTSGPHVLTF
TGTGCCAGCAGCCCCCGGACTAGCGGGCCCCACGTCCTGACTTTC
>NA|TRBJ2-3|NA|TRBV29-1
CSVENAVVRYF
TGCAGCGTTGAAAATGCAGTGGTAAGATATTTT
>NA|TRBJ1-3|NA|TRBV6-2/TRBV6-3
CASSPAYSGNTIYF
TGTGCCAGCAGCCCCGCATACTCTGGAAACACCATATATTTT